Listed here is a single T cell receptor (beta chain). This entry comes from a study of blood T cell repertoires in COVID-19. Whole-study context: COVID-19 samples collected from the United States, Italy and Spain covered acute and convalescent phases.

In germline, CDR1 is KGHSH, CDR2 LQKENI. There are 13 residues in the CDR3. Between the trimmed V and J ends, which lost 3 bases and 3 bases, there was a span of 8 bases. The protocol was immunoSEQ multiplex PCR, while the TCRdb copy is restricted to in-frame clones and leaves out a portion. The sample lists roughly 100,000 clones; around 84% were seen once. Sequenced material: peripheral blood. The source is a human donor in a cohort sampled during active COVID-19. The V call is TRBV18, the J call TRBJ1-1; no reliable D call. The CDR3 loop reads CASSPLIDTEAFF. CDR3 DNA sequence: TGTGCCAGCTCACCTCTGATAGACACTGAAGCTTTCTTT.